This T cell receptor (beta chain) was obtained from a study of T cells in pancreatic ductal adenocarcinoma. Broader study findings: Tumors hold more CD45RO+ effector T cells, which may bias toward lower diversity.

On this clone: The antigen is undetermined.

Clones were read by immunoSEQ multiplex PCR, and TCRdb kept only the in-frame ones, dropping some. The sample carries 31,000 or so clones, around nine tenths recorded once. Germline V lookup: CDR1 LGHNA, CDR2 YSLEER. Unmatched junction bases numbered 2, after V lost 2 bases and J lost 3 bases. The CDR3 consists of 16 residues. No neoadjuvant therapy was given to the selected pancreatic ductal adenocarcinoma patients before their surgery. The sample comprised PBMCs. The origin of this receptor is a human donor with pancreatic ductal adenocarcinoma. The chain combines TRBV4-3 with TRBJ2-1, with TRBD2 matching 12 bases. The CDR3 loop reads CASSQSTSGSYNEQFF. CDR3 DNA: TGCGCCAGCAGCCAATCGACTAGCGGGAGCTACAATGAGCAGTTCTTC.